The clone carrying this TCR beta chain was detected a few times. This sample was taken from a study of T-cell memory formation after mild COVID-19. The germline CDR1 and CDR2 sequences are MNHNS and SASEGT. This CDR3 has 14 residues. Trimming removed 8 bases at V and 3 bases at J, with 17 bases between. One entry per CDR3 protein results from TCRdb running MiXCR on the 5' RACE reads. The sample yields approximately 250,000 distinct CDR3 sequences, over 15% seen once. The sequence derives from a man aged 18 to 30 who had mild COVID-19 (a few samples of this study predate the infection). Cell type and time point are not known. What was sequenced was PBMCs or a T cell subset sorted from them (not recorded which). The genes are TRBV6-1 and TRBJ2-7; tentative D call: TRBD2 (7 bases). CDR3: CASGGGPAGYEQYF. The CDR3 DNA sequence: TGTGCCAGCGGCGGGGGCCCTGCCGGCTACGAGCAGTACTTC.